This is a list of T cell receptor beta chains from one sample in a study of T cell responses to AZD1222 COVID-19 vaccine. Assay used: immunoSEQ multiplex PCR; TCRdb lists only in-frame clones, some missing. In the table there are 150,000 to 200,000 clones, around 94% of which are singletons. The sequenced sample was peripheral blood, obtained on day 0 of AZD1222 vaccination. Receptors were obtained from an adult in good health. Both conserved end residues are part of each CDR3. D genes are given only for firm matches. Only part of the rows carry a size: once, few, many, or a class if the clone is expanded.

d_call j_call clone_size v_call cdr3_nt cdr3_aa
TRBD1 TRBJ2-5 NA TRBV6-5 TGTGCCAGCACCCCAGGGGGAACAGAGACCCAGTACTTC CASTPGGTETQYF
NA TRBJ1-1 NA TRBV11-2 TGTGCCAGCAGCCAGGGTACTGAAGCTTTCTTT CASSQGTEAFF
NA TRBJ1-2 NA TRBV3-1/TRBV3-2 TGTGCCAGCAGAACAACGGGACTCGGGGGCTACACCTTC CASRTTGLGGYTF
NA TRBJ2-2 NA TRBV6-5 TGTGCCAGCAGAAACCTTAACACCGGGGAGCTGTTTTTT CASRNLNTGELFF
NA TRBJ1-4 NA TRBV20-1 TGCAGTGCTAGTGACACCCAACCTACTAATGAAAAACTGTTTTTT CSASDTQPTNEKLFF
NA TRBJ1-2 NA TRBV28 TGTGCCAGCACCCCCCCCGGTGGGACCTATGGCTACACCTTC CASTPPGGTYGYTF
TRBD1 TRBJ1-4 NA TRBV2 TGTGCCAGCAGTGAGGGGGGACAGGGGGCATCTAATGAAAAACTGTTTTTT CASSEGGQGASNEKLFF
NA TRBJ2-2 NA TRBV4-1 TGCGCCAGCAGCCCGAGGGGTGCCGGGGAGCTGTTTTTT CASSPRGAGELFF
NA TRBJ1-6 NA TRBV18 TGTGCCAGCTCACCGGCAGGCTATTCACCCCTCCACTTT CASSPAGYSPLHF
NA TRBJ1-6 few TRBV19 TGTGCCAGTAGTACGGCCGACTGGGGGGCGACGTATTCACCCCTCCACTTT CASSTADWGATYSPLHF
NA TRBJ2-2 NA TRBV7-3 TGTGCCAGCAGCCCGGAACTAGGCCCACAAGGCCCCGGGGAGCTGTTTTTT CASSPELGPQGPGELFF
NA TRBJ1-2 once TRBV28 TGTGCCAGCAGTTTAGACGGGAACTATGGCTACACCTTC CASSLDGNYGYTF
TRBD2 TRBJ2-4 once TRBV5-6 TGTGCCAGCAGCTTGGTAGCGGGGGTAGCCAAAAACATTCAGTACTTC CASSLVAGVAKNIQYF
NA TRBJ1-1 NA TRBV29-1 TGCAGCGTGGCCCCCAAGCTGGGGAACACTGAAGCTTTCTTT CSVAPKLGNTEAFF
NA TRBJ2-3 NA TRBV6-5 TGTGCCAGCAGTTCCAGCCCTTCAGATACGCAGTATTTT CASSSSPSDTQYF
TRBD1 TRBJ1-5 NA TRBV19 TGTGCCAGTAGTATTTCGTTTGTCAGGGGGTTAAATCAGCCCCAGCATTTT CASSISFVRGLNQPQHF
NA TRBJ2-3 NA TRBV6-1 TGTGCCAGCAGCGAAGGAGACGCAGGGGAGAACACAGATACGCAGTATTTT CASSEGDAGENTDTQYF
TRBD1 TRBJ1-2 NA TRBV5-1 TGCGCCAGCGCACAAGGGGACAGGACGTATGGCTACACCTTC CASAQGDRTYGYTF
NA TRBJ1-2 once TRBV25-1 TGTGCCAGCTCTCATAACTATGGCTACACCTTC CASSHNYGYTF
NA TRBJ1-6 NA TRBV6-5 TGTGCCAGCAGTTTAAGGGTCAAGAATTCACCCCTCCACTTT CASSLRVKNSPLHF
TRBD1 TRBJ1-6 once TRBV2 TGTGCCAGCAAAGGCGGGACAGGGACAACACCCCTCCACTTT CASKGGTGTTPLHF
TRBD2 TRBJ2-2 NA TRBV18 TGTGCCAGCTCACCGATAGATGCCGTACTAGCGGCGACCGGGGAGCTGTTTTTT CASSPIDAVLAATGELFF
NA TRBJ1-2 once TRBV2 TGTGCCAGCAGTGAAATACGGGGATCTAATGGCTACACCTTC CASSEIRGSNGYTF
NA TRBJ1-5 NA TRBV14 TGTGCCAGCAGCCGGGGCCAGACGTATAGCAATCAGCCCCAGCATTTT CASSRGQTYSNQPQHF
NA TRBJ1-1 NA TRBV6-5 TGTGCCAGCACCCCCCCGGCGGGGGCAGGATCTGAAGCTTTCTTT CASTPPAGAGSEAFF
NA TRBJ1-5 once TRBV19 TGTGCCAGTAGTATGGCGGGAGCGGGGTTAAGCAATCAGCCCCAGCATTTT CASSMAGAGLSNQPQHF
NA TRBJ2-7 NA TRBV27 TGTGCCAGCAGTCGATATGGGGGGAGCTCCTACGAGCAGTACTTC CASSRYGGSSYEQYF